The 9 T cell receptor beta chains presented below share a single source sample, sequenced in a study of cytomegalovirus exposure and HLA in healthy donors. It was with 60 Vbeta and 13 Jbeta primers that the PCR ran. Assay used: immunoSEQ multiplex PCR; TCRdb lists only in-frame clones, some missing. The sample shows some 200,000 clones, over 75% of them seen only once. The sample was PBMCs. These receptors were taken from a man aged 50 to 59 in good health and CMV-seronegative.

This clone was recorded a few times. The chain has TRBV4-3 and TRBJ1-1, with TRBD1 identical over 7 bases. The V gene's germline CDR1 is LGHNA and CDR2 YSLEER. With V trimmed by 5 bases and J by 5 bases, 11 bases remained unmatched. The CDR3 is made up of 15 amino acids. CDR3 amino acids: CASSGRTGAETEAFF. Written as DNA, the CDR3 is TGCGCCAGCAGCGGGCGCACAGGGGCAGAGACTGAAGCTTTCTTT.

This clone appeared a few times. The J gene is TRBJ2-3, the V gene TRBV10-3; 11 bases line up with TRBD2. The CDR3 is 16 residues long. CDR1 ENHRY and CDR2 SYGVKD come from the germline V gene. V dropped 10 bases and J dropped 1; count of bases not matched to a gene: 10. In DNA, the CDR3 is TGTGCCACGACCCTCTCACTAGCGGGGGGCACAGATACGCAGTATTTT. Translated, it gives CATTLSLAGGTDTQYF.

This clone was found once. The rearrangement uses TRBV15 and TRBJ1-4; possible D gene TRBD1, 5 bases. The CDR3 length is 15 residues. Deletions cut 0 bases from V and 4 bases from J, with 9 bases between. Germline CDR1 and CDR2: LNHNV and YYDKDF (reference sequence). CDR3 bases: TGTGCCACCAGCAGAGATCTGGGGGGTAATGAAAAACTGTTTTTT. Translated: CATSRDLGGNEKLFF.

The chain couples TRBV7-8 to TRBJ1-6; D call uncertain. The CDR3 has 16 residues. V lost 5 bases to trimming and J lost 8 bases, with 19 bases between them. Germline CDR1 reads SGHVS; CDR2 reads FQNEAQ. The CDR3 DNA sequence: TGTGCCAGCAGCCGACAATGGCCGACGAACGATTCACCCCTCCACTTT. Amino acids: CASSRQWPTNDSPLHF.

In its sample, this clone was seen once. Here the CDR3 reads CASSDTGGNTEAFF. The CDR3 region has the DNA TGTGCCAGCAGCGACACTGGTGGGAACACTGAAGCTTTCTTT. The chain couples TRBV7-2 to TRBJ1-1; D gene unclear. CDR1 is SGHTA and CDR2 is FQGNSA in the germline V gene. Trimming took off 5 bases at V and 1 base at J, with 11 bases between the two ends. This CDR3 is 14 amino acids long. Looking up the rest from reference TRBV7-2 and TRBJ1-1 gives the full variable domain: GAGVSQSPSNKVTEKGKDVELRCDPISGHTALYWYRQSLGQGLEFLIYFQGNSAPDKSGLPSDRFSAERTGGSVSTLTIQRTQQEDSAVYLCASSDTGGNTEAFFGQGTRLTVV.

This clone was detected only once. The V call is TRBV13, the J call TRBJ2-4, with TRBD1 as a possible D gene (6 bases). CDR1 is PRHDT, CDR2 FYEKMQ, per germline (reference sequence). The CDR3 totals 15 residues. The V and J ends lost 3 bases and 4 bases respectively, with 13 bases between them. DNA for the CDR3: TGTGCCAGCAGCTTGGGCGGTAGGGGGAAAAACATTCAGTACTTC. Its protein is CASSLGGRGKNIQYF.

The sample holds a few counts of this clone. The V and J genes are TRBV5-6 and TRBJ2-1; TRBD2 aligns across 10 bases. The CDR3 consists of 16 residues. With 3 bases clipped from V and 10 bases from J, the junction kept 13 bases outside the gene matches. Germline V gene lookup returns CDR1 SGHDT and CDR2 YYEEEE. The CDR3 loop reads CASSSQASGGLGEQFF. The CDR3 DNA is TGTGCCAGCAGCTCCCAGGCTAGCGGGGGTTTGGGAGAGCAGTTCTTC.

The chain recombines TRBV5-1 with TRBJ2-1; tentatively, D is TRBD2 (6 bases). With 0 bases removed from V and 5 bases from J, the gap between germline ends came to 12 bases. The CDR3 consists of 15 residues. From germline, CDR1 is SGHRS and CDR2 YFSETQ. The CDR3 DNA sequence: TGCGCCAGCAGCTTGGAGGGAGAGCGGGACAATGAGCAGTTCTTC. The encoded protein is CASSLEGERDNEQFF.

The chain links TRBV10-1 to TRBJ2-3, with a possible D match to TRBD1 (5 bases). This CDR3 comprises 15 residues. Trimming shortened V by 3 bases and J by 2 bases, and 12 bases separated the two germline ends. CDR1 is WNHNN and CDR2 is SYGVQD in the germline V gene (reference sequence). The DNA of the CDR3 is TGCGCCAGCAGTGAATCAGGGCAGGCCACAGATACGCAGTATTTT. It yields the protein CASSESGQATDTQYF.